This passage covers 9 T cell receptor beta chains from one sample sequenced in a study of CD8 T cells in Susac syndrome. An amount of RNA that ranged from about 0.45 to 1 ug was reverse transcribed with random hexamers. MiXCR was run by TCRdb on the immunoSEQ multiplex PCR reads, yielding one entry per CDR3 protein. The top ten clones hold 0.24% of a sample with about 130,000 distinct CDR3 sequences, 91% of them seen once. Material for sequencing was CD8+ T cells from PBMCs. The receptors stem from a human donor with multiple sclerosis.

This clonotype has just a few counts. The V and J genes are TRBV19 and TRBJ1-2; D call uncertain. CDR3 size: 14 residues. Germline V lookup: CDR1 LNHDA, CDR2 SQIVND (reference sequence). Trimming left V 5 bases short and J 8 bases short, with 18 bases between. CDR3 sequence: CASSPPTRKDGYTF. In DNA form, the CDR3 reads TGTGCCAGTAGTCCACCGACCCGCAAGGACGGCTACACCTTC.

The V call is TRBV5-1, the J call TRBJ1-3; unclear D gene. V lost 0 bases, J lost 0 bases, and 16 bases lay in between. In germline, CDR1 is SGHRS, CDR2 YFSETQ. This CDR3 spans 18 amino acids. The chain's CDR3 is CASSLGQLDTVSGNTIYF. The CDR3 region has the DNA TGCGCCAGCAGCTTGGGACAACTCGACACGGTCTCTGGAAACACCATATATTTT.

The V and J genes are TRBV11-2 and TRBJ2-1; the D is unclear. The germline V gene has CDR1 SGHAT and CDR2 FQNNGV. The CDR3 spans 13 residues. V shed 1 base and J shed 8 bases, with 9 bases lying between them. The CDR3 DNA follows: TGTGCCAGCAGCTTAGTTAGCCTCGATGAGCAGTTCTTC. Protein sequence: CASSLVSLDEQFF.

This rearrangement joins TRBV7-9 to TRBJ2-7; no clear D gene. CDR1 and CDR2 (germline): SEHNR, FQNEAQ (reference sequence). Deletions cut 2 bases from V and 2 bases from J, with 16 bases between. CDR3 length equals 16 residues. CDR3 in amino acids: CASSLTLGRQTYEQYF. CDR3 in DNA: TGTGCCAGCAGCTTAACCCTGGGCAGACAAACCTACGAGCAGTACTTC.

The rearrangement links TRBV5-6 to TRBJ2-3, with TRBD2 matching over 8 bases. Germline assignment: CDR1 SGHDT and CDR2 YYEEEE. Unmatched junction bases numbered 10, after V lost 4 bases and J lost 0 bases. CDR3 length equals 17 residues. The CDR3 coding sequence is TGTGCCAGCAGCCTGGGGTCTAGCGGGCCTAGCACAGATACGCAGTATTTT. Residues: CASSLGSSGPSTDTQYF.

This chain joins TRBV12-3 or TRBV12-4 and TRBJ2-5; D might be TRBD1 or TRBD2, each matching 5 bases. The V gene lost 5 bases and the J gene lost 5 bases, with 12 bases spanning the gap. The CDR3 runs to 13 residues. CDR3 loop: CASSPPWGETQYF. DNA of the CDR3: TGTGCCAGCAGTCCCCCCTGGGGGGAGACCCAGTACTTC.

The V gene is TRBV12-3 or TRBV12-4, the J gene TRBJ1-6; D is perhaps TRBD1 (5 bases). This CDR3 region has 15 residues. With 3 bases removed from V and 9 bases from J, the gap between germline ends came to 15 bases. CDR3 amino acids: CASSFLYPGGSPLHF. For the CDR3, the DNA is TGTGCCAGCAGTTTCCTTTACCCGGGGGGTTCACCCCTCCACTTT.

J is TRBJ2-1 and V is TRBV6-2 or TRBV6-3; tentative D call: TRBD2 (6 bases). The CDR3 totals 15 residues. The germline V gene has CDR1 MNHEY and CDR2 SVGEGT. V lost 2 bases to trimming and J lost 4 bases, with 12 bases between them. This chain's CDR3 is CASSYGAGTYNEQFF. The DNA for the CDR3 is TGTGCCAGCAGTTACGGAGCGGGCACTTACAATGAGCAGTTCTTC.

The chain couples TRBV27 to TRBJ1-3, with D uncertain. Germline loops: CDR1 MNHEY, CDR2 SMNVEV (reference sequence). V shed 5 bases and J shed 0 bases, with 11 bases lying between them. This CDR3 is 15 amino acids long. The CDR3: CASSPDFTSGNTIYF. The CDR3 nucleotides are TGTGCCAGCAGTCCCGATTTTACCTCTGGAAACACCATATATTTT.